This T cell receptor beta chain appears in the sequencing data of a study of T cells after yellow fever vaccination (dated by TCRdb to the late 2010s). Background for the entire study: Libraries from fractions with low cell numbers were prepared with the SMART-Seq v4 Ultra Low Input RNA kit. Two healthy male donors, one aged 18 to 29 and one aged 30 to 40 years, made up the cohort. To follow T-cell clones before and after both primary and booster YFV17D yellow fever vaccination, bulk TCR alpha and beta repertoires underwent longitudinal sequencing. Bulk PBMC replicates and cell subsets were isolated from blood drawn at multiple timepoints before and after both primary and secondary immunization.

This clonotype was observed a few times. What this receptor recognizes is not known. Base qualities were left out, and no much larger clone turns up one base away. TCRdb lists the instrument as Illumina NovaSeq 6000. Synthesis of TCR cDNA relied on 5'RACE template switching, a step that introduced a universal primer site along with unique molecular identifiers. Priming for cDNA synthesis came from both the TCR alpha and TCR beta constant segments. Library amplification used two PCR steps, and the second PCR step added sample barcodes and sequencing adapters. Sequencing of libraries was done on Illumina HiSeq 2500 (2x100 bp) or NovaSeq (2x150 bp). Per the authors' processing: MIGEC was used to demultiplex reads and collapse the reads into UMI consensus sequences, and MiXCR was used for V(D)J alignment. Vaccine-responding clonotypes were identified with edgeR using replicate PBMC samples, with FDR below 0.01 and a log2 fold change above 5 up to day 15 being required. CD4 or CD8 identity was assigned to each bulk clonotype according to whether the clonotype was present at higher abundance in the sequenced CD4 repertoire or the sequenced CD8 repertoire. TCRdb itself trimmed the public reads at Q25 with fastp, ran MiXCR and retained productive beta chains. Every entry covers one CDR3 protein and lists the most common genes and DNA from its rows. These V and J calls derive from TCRdb rather than the authors' analysis. In all, the sample holds 300,000 to 350,000 distinct CDR3 sequences, and about 10% of those were seen once. The ten largest make up about 3% of the sample.

V loses 9 bases at its end and J loses 5 bases; junction bases beyond the gene matches: 18. The CDR3 sequence holds 17 residues, the cysteine and phenylalanine included. Only CDR3 DNA is held: 51 bases, read in frame from base 1. Overall study outcomes, separate from this receptor: A small share of clonotypes occurred in both CD4 and CD8 compartments, likely arising from convergent recombination. The secondary T-cell response was weaker than the primary response but faster, peaking on day 5 instead of day 15. Because only two donors were included in the study, the extent to which the findings can be generalized is limited. Most clones expanded after primary vaccination (approximately 95% of CD4 and approximately 90% of CD8) were re-detected after the booster, suggesting that broad memory maintenance occurred. Because abundant contaminating clonotypes from the bulk population could be contained in FACS-sorted repertoires, computational filtering was required.

The intended sense of this specimen's treatment or condition label: live attenuated yellow fever vaccine strain. A standard Ficoll-Paque protocol was used to isolate PBMCs from peripheral blood. CD4 and CD8 T-cell fractions were isolated with Dynabeads CD4 and CD8 positive selection kits. RNA was extracted with TriZol from bulk PBMCs, CD4 and CD8 fractions, and dextramer-positive and dextramer-negative fractions. The sequence was obtained from a man in his late teens or twenties who received the YFV17D yellow fever vaccine. Sequencing was performed on CD4+ T cells sorted from PBMCs, taken 45 days after the yellow fever booster vaccination. The rearrangement combines TRBV5-3 with TRBJ2-1; TRBD2 aligns with 9 central bases. TRBV5-3 is an ORF for which the function is uncertain. The CDR3 region: CAMFRASGEITDNEQFF. The DNA sequence is as follows: TGTGCCATGTTCCGAGCTAGCGGGGAGATTACTGACAATGAGCAGTTCTTC.